This T cell receptor (beta chain) was documented in a study of blood T cells in healthy people across ages (dated by TCRdb to between 2014 and 2017). Describing the broader study: In model experiments, roughly one uniquely barcoded TCR beta cDNA molecule per two T cells was captured by template switching. To avoid experimental bias, donors of different ages were spread randomly across the sequencing lanes. Donors were grouped into four age groups: young (average roughly 15 years), middle-aged (39), aged (62) and long-lived (around 80). Using the same blood draw, the study looked at two additional independent replicas of 1 million unique cDNA reads for two donors, one aged 18 to 30 and the other aged 80 or older. Using deep sequencing normalized with unique cDNA molecular identifiers, the study measured how TCR beta repertoire diversity changes with age. What the study reported, not specific to this receptor: Observed TCR beta diversity per million T cells fell roughly linearly with age, and a significant reduction was already apparent by age about 43. Observed TCR beta diversity correlated strongly with the percentage of naive T cells measured by flow cytometry. Because the CMV infection status of the donors was unknown, age-related changes in expanded clonotypes may potentially have been confounded. Because profiling used bulk unsorted PBMCs, naive and antigen-experienced compartments could not be compared conclusively. Compared with the aged group, the long-lived group had more naive CD4+ T cells, fewer expanded clones and increased TCR diversity, a pattern suggesting age selection. Estimates of total diversity based on one million sequenced T cells were regarded as lower bounds and as underestimates.

The 40 or so donors, aged about 6 to 95 years, were systemically healthy Caucasian individuals from Russia. Each donor gave ten milliliters of peripheral blood, collected into EDTA-treated Vacutainer tubes. Ficoll-Paque density-gradient centrifugation was used to isolate PBMCs, with at least 6.5 million per sample. Trizol reagent was used to extract total RNA from PBMCs, with at least 6 micrograms per sample. Naive CD45RAhigh/CD27high T cell percentages were measured by flow cytometry on a PBMC aliquot from every donor. The CDR3 has 14 amino acids, counting the end cysteine and phenylalanine. This entry keeps only the CDR3 DNA: 42 bases, framed from base 1. The germline V gene gives CDR1 as LGHNA and CDR2 as YNFKEQ. V is reduced by 2 bases and J by 2 bases, leaving a spacing of 10 bases between them. Receptors were amplified or captured by 5' RACE. TCRdb lists the instrument as Illumina HiSeq 2500. The second PCR ran for about 7 to 11 cycles and used a J-beta primer mix along with a sample-barcoded 5' primer. Each TCR beta cDNA molecule received a unique molecular identifier from a template-switch 5' adaptor carrying 12 random nucleotides. Each sample yielded at least 3 million CDR3-containing paired-end reads. First-strand cDNA synthesis was performed from all RNA using the Mint cDNA synthesis kit, with priming by a TRBC-specific oligonucleotide. Following uracil-DNA glycosylase treatment, all cDNA underwent a first 18-cycle PCR with the universal primers M1SS and BC2_uni_R. The authors processed their data as follows. Normalization of each sample was performed by random selection of 1 million high-quality reads, each carrying a distinct molecular identifier. Instead of being binned into consensus sequences, reads with shared molecular identifiers were discarded. MiTCR, run with a Q25 quality threshold and the strictest error-elimination algorithm, handled CDR3 identification, clonotype clustering and error correction. A nonparametric unseen species model with Euler transformation was used to estimate a lower bound on total TCR beta diversity. TCRdb itself trimmed the public reads at Q25 with fastp, ran MiXCR and retained productive beta chains. Records with the same CDR3 protein are collapsed into one entry carrying the most frequent genes and DNA. TCRdb assigned the V and J calls; the authors' analysis was not used. This sample comprises 550,000 to 750,000 distinct CDR3 sequences, roughly 21% of them detected only once. The ten biggest clones cover roughly 3.4% of the sample.

Regarding this clonotype: The specificity of this receptor is unknown. There are no base qualities to consult, and no much larger clone falls within one base.

Sequencing was done on a sample of blood. Here the chain combines TRBV4-2 and TRBJ2-7; the D gene identity is not certain. This TCR came from a man in his 70s in good health. CDR3 sequence: CASSQTGKTYEQYF. The DNA sequence is TGTGCCAGCAGCCAAACTGGGAAGACCTACGAGCAGTACTTC.